This T cell receptor (beta chain) was sequenced in a study of long-term antiretroviral therapy in people with HIV. In regard to this clone: The antigen is unknown.

Running of the v3.0 immunoSEQ assay took place at survey level. TCRdb keeps only in-frame clones here, not all; method: immunoSEQ multiplex PCR. The sample carries about 38,000 clones, around 85% recorded once. Germline V gives CDR1 SGHTA, CDR2 FQGNSA. The CDR3 sequence is 13 residues long. Trimming removed 4 bases from V and 4 bases from J, with 9 bases in between. Study-wide findings and caveats: Specimens of blood were obtained during about 2004 to 2018, possibly under older ART regimens. The repertoire was dominated at all time points by clones expanded before ART.

The genes are TRBV7-2 and TRBJ2-3, with D hard to call. The receptor was derived from a man aged 18 to 30 with HIV. This specimen consisted of unsorted PBMCs, obtained 1.5 years after starting antiretroviral therapy. CDR3 bases: TGTGCCAGCAGCTCCCCGCCCCCAGATACGCAGTATTTT. Its protein product is CASSSPPPDTQYF.